This T cell receptor beta chain was profiled in a study of cytomegalovirus exposure and HLA in healthy donors. About the research overall: Earlier, almost 120 million unique TCR beta sequences were recovered from about 170 million T cells by an analysis. There were approximately 400 genotyped donors. Of these, about 81% fell in the genetic ancestry cluster associated with self-reported Caucasian donors. Study-wide results and caveats: An analysis was carried out at a later point. It showed that HLA-associated TCR beta chains were more clonally expanded than equally common non-associated chains. An assumption of roughly uniform sequencing depth across donors underlay the presence/absence analyses.

Points on this clone: Its cognate antigen is unknown.

PCR amplification relied on 60 Vbeta primers (plus 13 Jbeta primers). Sequencing used immunoSEQ multiplex PCR; TCRdb keeps in-frame clones, though not all of them. This table has about 100,000 clones, around 74% appearing once. Trimming removed 4 bases at V and 2 bases at J, with 12 bases between. CDR3 size: 14 residues. Germline V gene data show CDR1 as MNHNS and CDR2 as SASEGT. This chain joins TRBV6-1 and TRBJ2-7; no clear D. The source is a woman aged 40 to 55 in good health and CMV-seronegative. The material sequenced was PBMCs. CDR3: CASSAAFNAYEQYF. The CDR3 DNA is TGTGCCAGCAGTGCTGCGTTTAATGCCTACGAGCAGTACTTC.